What follows are 27 T cell receptor beta chains derived from one specimen sequenced in a study of shared clonotypes between healthy human individuals. The protocol was immunoSEQ multiplex PCR, while the TCRdb copy is restricted to in-frame clones and leaves out a portion. The sample lists about 730,000 clones, roughly two thirds occurring once. Material: memory CD4+ T cells sorted from blood. The subset was: CD45RA-negative fraction. The receptors shown here come from a woman aged 25 to 39 in good health.

The chain joins TRBV28 to TRBJ2-1, with 7 bases fitting TRBD1. Germline values: CDR1 MDHEN, CDR2 SYDVKM. Trimming cost V 8 bases and J 6 bases; bases outside gene matches: 13. CDR3 length: 15 residues. The CDR3 spells CASRNEKQGFNEQFF. The CDR3 DNA follows: TGTGCCAGCCGAAACGAAAAACAGGGGTTCAATGAGCAGTTCTTC.

The CDR3 DNA follows: TGTGCCAGTTCACGTCTACCGGGACAGGTAACTAATGAGCAGTTCTTC. Its protein is CASSRLPGQVTNEQFF. The chain has TRBV25-1 and TRBJ2-1, with 8 bases aligning to TRBD1. With 9 bases clipped from V and 7 bases from J, the junction kept 17 bases outside the gene matches. This CDR3 region has 16 residues. CDR1 MGHDK and CDR2 SYGVNS come from the germline V gene.

V gene TRBV19 combines with J gene TRBJ2-7, with D unclear. The CDR3 consists of 13 residues. Germline-derived CDR1 and CDR2 are LNHDA and SQIVND (reference sequence). V was pared by 7 bases and J by 4 bases, with 14 bases between. The CDR3 region is CASTPQTGYEQYF. CDR3 sequence (DNA): TGTGCCAGTACTCCCCAGACGGGTTACGAGCAGTACTTC.

The rearrangement joins TRBV2 to TRBJ1-6, with no clear D. CDR1 is SNHLY, CDR2 FYNNEI, per germline. The CDR3 totals 15 residues. V dropped 0 bases and J dropped 4 bases, with 7 bases sitting between them. The CDR3 spells CASSEAFRYNSPLHF. In nucleotides, the CDR3 is TGTGCCAGCAGTGAAGCATTCAGATATAATTCACCCCTCCACTTT. Full variable domain (outside the CDR3, taken from reference TRBV2 and TRBJ1-6): EPEVTQTPSHQVTQMGQEVILRCVPISNHLYFYWYRQILGQKVEFLVSFYNNEISEKSEIFDDQFSVERPDGSNFTLKIRSTKLEDSAMYFCASSEAFRYNSPLHFGNGTRLTVT.

The chain recombines TRBV18 with TRBJ1-3; 9 bases are shared with TRBD1. Germline loops: CDR1 KGHSH, CDR2 LQKENI. The CDR3 spans 15 residues. J lost 0 bases, V lost 4 bases, and 1 base had no gene match. CDR3 DNA: TGTGCCAGCTCACTGGACAGGGGCTCTGGAAACACCATATATTTT. As protein: CASSLDRGSGNTIYF.

This sequence joins TRBV7-6 and TRBJ2-2, with D unresolved. Looked up from germline, CDR1 is SGHVS and CDR2 is FNYEAQ. This CDR3 region has 12 residues. The V end was cut by 8 bases, the J end by 7 bases, with 11 bases between. CDR3 loop: CASGQRGGELFF. DNA of the CDR3: TGTGCCAGCGGCCAGCGTGGCGGGGAGCTGTTTTTT.

The chain employs TRBV5-1 and TRBJ2-1, with 7 positions matching TRBD2. CDR1 and CDR2 (germline): SGHRS, YFSETQ. The CDR3 length is 15 residues. J lost 5 bases, V lost 4 bases, and 9 bases had no gene match. The CDR3 sequence: CASSAAGVGNNEQFF. CDR3 DNA sequence: TGCGCCAGCAGCGCCGCGGGAGTCGGTAACAATGAGCAGTTCTTC.

The V gene is TRBV6-5, the J gene TRBJ2-3; 10 bases are shared with TRBD2. This CDR3 has 16 residues. Trimming at V came to 4 bases and at J to 5 bases, leaving 9 bases not matched to a gene. Germline V gives CDR1 MNHEY, CDR2 SVGAGI. CDR3 bases: TGTGCCAGCAGTTCACCCTTAGCGGGAGGATTAGATACGCAGTATTTT. As protein: CASSSPLAGGLDTQYF.

The J gene is TRBJ2-3, the V gene TRBV9; 7 nucleotides agree with TRBD2. This CDR3 comprises 16 residues. The ends lost 0 bases at V and 3 bases at J; junction bases unmatched: 7. In germline, CDR1 is SGDLS, CDR2 YYNGEE. Written as DNA, the CDR3 is TGTGCCAGCAGCGTAGTCACTAGCGTAGGAACAGATACGCAGTATTTT. It is translated as CASSVVTSVGTDTQYF. The whole variable domain, remainder taken from reference TRBV9 and TRBJ2-3, is DSGVTQTPKHLITATGQRVTLRCSPRSGDLSVYWYQQSLDQGLQFLIQYYNGEERAKGNILERFSAQQFPDLHSELNLSSLELGDSALYFCASSVVTSVGTDTQYFGPGTRLTVL.

Ten or more counts support this clone. This chain links TRBV7-7 with TRBJ2-2, with 12 bases fitting TRBD1. Germline CDR1 reads SSHAT; CDR2 reads FNYEAQ (reference sequence). This CDR3 has 16 residues. V dropped 6 bases and J dropped 6; count of bases not matched to a gene: 8. CDR3 protein: CASRHSGTGGPGELFF. As DNA, the CDR3 is TGTGCCAGCAGGCATTCCGGGACAGGGGGCCCCGGGGAGCTGTTTTTT.

J is TRBJ2-3 and V is TRBV7-2; 11 bases align to TRBD2. CDR1 SGHTA and CDR2 FQGNSA come from the germline V gene. The CDR3 spans 16 residues. V was clipped by 2 bases and J by 2 bases; unmatched bases: 3. The CDR3 sequence is CASSLLAGGPTDTQYF. Written as DNA, the CDR3 is TGTGCCAGCAGCTTATTAGCGGGAGGGCCCACAGATACGCAGTATTTT.

This clone has ten or more counts. The chain carries TRBV2 and TRBJ2-3; the match to TRBD2 covers 8 bases. With V trimmed by 6 bases and J by 4 bases, 6 bases remained unmatched. CDR3 size: 14 residues. In germline, CDR1 is SNHLY, CDR2 FYNNEI. In DNA, the CDR3 is TGTGCCAGCAGAGTAACGGGAGGGTCAGATACGCAGTATTTT. This translates into CASRVTGGSDTQYF.

The V call is TRBV9, the J call TRBJ2-3; possibly TRBD2 for D (6 bases). CDR3 length: 15 residues. Germline assignment: CDR1 SGDLS and CDR2 YYNGEE. Between the trimmed V and J ends, which lost 0 bases and 1 base, there was a span of 9 bases. The CDR3 DNA reads TGTGCCAGCAGCGTAGCCGGGGGTCGCACAGATACGCAGTATTTT. Residues: CASSVAGGRTDTQYF. Together with reference TRBV9 and TRBJ2-3, the CDR3 gives the full variable domain: DSGVTQTPKHLITATGQRVTLRCSPRSGDLSVYWYQQSLDQGLQFLIQYYNGEERAKGNILERFSAQQFPDLHSELNLSSLELGDSALYFCASSVAGGRTDTQYFGPGTRLTVL.

The chain uses TRBV5-1 and TRBJ2-2, with 8 bases fitting TRBD2. V lost 4 bases to trimming and J lost 4 bases; unmatched junction nucleotides: 18. This CDR3 has 19 amino acids. Per the germline V gene, CDR1 is SGHRS and CDR2 is YFSETQ. DNA for the CDR3: TGCGCCAGCAGCCCCGGTTCCGGGGGAGCGGGAGAACTCACCGGGGAGCTGTTTTTT. Translated: CASSPGSGGAGELTGELFF.

This chain joins TRBV4-1 and TRBJ2-1; D gene unclear. The V gene lost 2 bases and the J gene lost 9 bases, with 11 bases spanning the gap. The CDR3 has 13 residues. Germline CDR1 MGHRA, CDR2 YSYEKL. The CDR3 DNA reads TGCGCCAGCAGCCAACCCTCCCTGAGTGAGCAGTTCTTC. Translating it yields CASSQPSLSEQFF.

The sample holds many counts of this clone. This chain uses TRBV27 with TRBJ2-1, with TRBD2 as a possible D gene (5 bases). Trimming took 11 bases from V and 8 from J, leaving 22 bases between them. In germline, CDR1 is MNHEY, CDR2 SMNVEV (reference sequence). The CDR3 spans 14 residues. The CDR3 region is CAAPGESPPDEQFF. CDR3 coding DNA: TGTGCCGCCCCCGGGGAAAGCCCGCCGGATGAGCAGTTCTTC.

The V and J genes are TRBV4-2 and TRBJ2-1; 8 nucleotides match TRBD2. The V segment lost 0 bases and the J segment 9 bases; nucleotides outside the gene matches: 16. The germline V gene encodes CDR1 LGHNA and CDR2 YNFKEQ. This CDR3 region has 18 residues. Written as DNA, the CDR3 is TGTGCCAGCAGCCAAGATGTTAACGGGAGGGCCCGTTTCACTGAGCAGTTCTTC. This encodes CASSQDVNGRARFTEQFF.

The V gene is TRBV29-1, the J gene TRBJ2-7; TRBD2 aligns across 11 bases. Germline CDR1 and CDR2: SQVTM and ANQGSEA. With V trimmed by 5 bases and J by 4 bases, 10 bases remained unmatched. The CDR3 sequence is 15 residues long. The CDR3 nucleotides read TGCAGCGTTAGGAAAAAGACTAGCGGGACATACGAGCAGTACTTC. Encoded protein: CSVRKKTSGTYEQYF.

The chain is built from TRBV18 and TRBJ2-3, with unresolved D. The CDR3 has 14 residues. Germline lookup yields CDR1 KGHSH and CDR2 LQKENI. The V end lost 6 bases, the J end lost 1 base, and 11 bases lay between the germline ends. In DNA, the CDR3 is TGTGCCAGCTCTCGCGTTCAGGGCACAGATACGCAGTATTTT. Its protein product is CASSRVQGTDTQYF.

J is TRBJ1-5 and V is TRBV18, with 7 nucleotides matching TRBD1. The germline V gene has CDR1 KGHSH and CDR2 LQKENI. CDR3 length: 15 amino acids. Germline trimming cut 3 bases from V and 8 bases from J; bases unmatched to any gene: 10. The CDR3 DNA follows: TGTGCCAGCTCACCTTGGACAGGTGGAGTGGAGCCCCAGCATTTT. Protein: CASSPWTGGVEPQHF.

With regard to this clone: Other DNA sequences of this sample code for an identical CDR3. The V and J genes are TRBV7-8 and TRBJ1-1, with a tentative D call TRBD1 (5 bases). The germline gives CDR1 SGHVS, CDR2 FQNEAQ. Trimming took 3 bases from V and 2 from J, leaving 7 bases between them. This CDR3 has 13 residues. The CDR3 bases are TGTGCCAGCAGCTTGACAGAAAACACTGAAGCTTTCTTT. Translated: CASSLTENTEAFF.

This rearrangement joins TRBV7-8 to TRBJ1-1; tentative D call: TRBD1 (6 bases). Per the germline V gene, CDR1 is SGHVS and CDR2 is FQNEAQ. CDR3 length: 16 amino acids. Deletions cut 1 base from V and 4 bases from J, with 16 bases between. In DNA, the CDR3 is TGTGCCAGCAGCTTAGGGTCCGCAGGGGTCGGCACTGAAGCTTTCTTT. Translation gives CASSLGSAGVGTEAFF.

This clone was detected only a few times. The chain has TRBV25-1 and TRBJ2-7; 10 positions agree with TRBD2. The CDR3 is made up of 15 amino acids. V shed 4 bases and J 7 bases; nucleotides not matched to a gene: 10. Germline V gives CDR1 MGHDK, CDR2 SYGVNS. This CDR3 reads CASSAPGLAFGEQYF. Here the CDR3 DNA reads TGTGCCAGCAGTGCACCGGGACTAGCGTTTGGAGAGCAGTACTTC.

This clone has just a few counts. The chain has TRBV6-1 and TRBJ2-7; 10 bases match TRBD1. The ends lost 7 bases at V and 5 bases at J; junction bases unmatched: 11. The germline V gene has CDR1 MNHNS and CDR2 SASEGT. This CDR3 has 15 residues. The CDR3 sequence is CASTQRGTGAHEQYF. The CDR3 nucleotides are TGTGCCAGCACCCAAAGGGGGACAGGGGCGCACGAGCAGTACTTC.

The chain joins TRBV28 to TRBJ1-2; TRBD1 matches at 7 bases. CDR1 is MDHEN and CDR2 is SYDVKM in the germline V gene. The ends lost 7 bases at V and 4 bases at J; junction bases unmatched: 15. CDR3 length: 16 amino acids. DNA for the CDR3: TGTGCCAGCAACCCGGGTCAGGAGACAGGGATCTATGGCTACACCTTC. It is translated as CASNPGQETGIYGYTF.

The chain joins TRBV5-6 to TRBJ2-1; 9 nucleotides match TRBD2. Germline CDR1 reads SGHDT; CDR2 reads YYEEEE. The J segment lost 12 bases and the V segment lost 4 bases, leaving 14 bases of the junction unmatched. The CDR3 has 15 amino acids. CDR3 loop: CASSTGLANRGRQFF. CDR3 DNA: TGTGCCAGCAGCACCGGACTAGCGAACCGAGGTCGGCAGTTCTTC.

This clone was picked up a small number of times. The chain carries TRBV10-2 and TRBJ2-7; 11 bases fit TRBD2. Trimming took 0 bases from V and 0 from J; bases not matched to a gene: 4. The CDR3 runs to 17 residues. The germline V gene encodes CDR1 WSHSY and CDR2 SAAADI. Here the CDR3 DNA reads TGCGCCAGCAGTGAGTCGAGACTAGCGGGGTACTCCTACGAGCAGTACTTC. This codes for CASSESRLAGYSYEQYF.